The rows below give T cell receptor beta chains drawn from one sample of a study of shared T cell receptors in the human thymus. Assay: immunoSEQ multiplex PCR; the TCRdb copy retains only in-frame clones and omits some. Of 600,000 or so clones in the sample, around 87% were seen once. This sample was also put to use in a study of human thymus T cells.

The sequenced material came from thymocytes. These receptors all come from a boy under two years old with a congenital heart defect. Both conserved end residues are part of each CDR3. A D gene is named only where the DNA matches it firmly. Clone size is given for some rows only: seen once, a few or many times, or a class if the clone is expanded.

>TRBJ2-3|TRBD2|TRBV4-2|NA|16
CASRLAGGPGTDTQYF
TGTGCCAGCAGACTAGCGGGGGGTCCGGGCACAGATACGCAGTATTTT
>TRBJ1-4|TRBD1|TRBV11-2|few|16
CASSSLRDRGLRGLFF
TGTGCCAGCAGCTCGCTGCGGGACAGGGGGCTCAGAGGGCTGTTTTTT
>TRBJ2-7|NA|TRBV11-2|NA|13
CASRSPGRAEQYF
TGTGCCAGCAGGTCCCCAGGCAGGGCCGAGCAGTACTTC
>TRBJ1-5|TRBD1|TRBV28|once|18
CASSSATGPFLGSQPQHF
TGTGCCAGCAGTTCGGCGACAGGGCCTTTCCTGGGTAGTCAGCCCCAGCATTTT
>TRBJ2-3|NA|TRBV6-1|NA|17
CASSEKDTTSSTDTQYF
TGTGCCAGCAGTGAAAAGGACACCACTTCTAGCACAGATACGCAGTATTTT
>TRBJ2-1|TRBD2|TRBV7-8|few|16
CASSQTSGPSYNEQFF
TGTGCCAGCAGCCAAACTAGCGGCCCCTCCTACAATGAGCAGTTCTTC
>TRBJ1-3|NA|TRBV4-3|NA|14
CASSQDKRPDTIYF
TGCGCCAGCAGCCAAGACAAGCGTCCAGACACCATATATTTT
>TRBJ2-5|TRBD2|TRBV7-6|NA|15
CASSFHLPGGKTQYF
TGTGCCAGCAGCTTCCACTTACCGGGAGGGAAGACCCAGTACTTC
>TRBJ1-2|TRBD1|TRBV6-5|NA|15
CASSPWTGPNYGYTF
TGTGCCAGCAGTCCTTGGACAGGACCTAACTATGGCTACACCTTC
>TRBJ1-3|TRBD1|TRBV5-4|few|14
CASLDRGSGNTIYF
TGTGCCAGCTTGGACAGGGGATCTGGAAACACCATATATTTT
>TRBJ2-7|TRBD2|TRBV7-8|NA|15
CASSLVRREGYEQYF
TGTGCCAGCAGCTTAGTGCGACGGGAGGGCTACGAGCAGTACTTC
>TRBJ1-2|NA|TRBV6-5|NA|14
CASSYSAGWVGYTF
TGTGCCAGCAGTTACTCCGCAGGGTGGGTGGGCTACACCTTC
>TRBJ2-3|NA|TRBV4-3|NA|15
CASSQERASTDTQYF
TGCGCCAGCAGCCAAGAGAGAGCTAGCACAGATACGCAGTATTTT
>TRBJ1-1|TRBD1|TRBV15|NA|16
CATSRDRDRVGTEAFF
TGTGCCACCAGCAGAGATAGGGACAGGGTAGGCACTGAAGCTTTCTTT
>TRBJ2-2|TRBD1|TRBV7-9|NA|15
CASSPRTGSAGELFF
TGTGCCAGCAGCCCTAGGACAGGGTCGGCCGGGGAGCTGTTTTTT
>TRBJ2-7|TRBD2|TRBV28|NA|15
CASSPPAGLVNEQYF
TGTGCCAGCAGTCCCCCAGCGGGACTCGTTAACGAGCAGTACTTC
>TRBJ1-2|NA|TRBV28|NA|15
CASSLGGMIRDGYTF
TGTGCCAGCAGTTTAGGCGGGATGATCCGAGATGGCTACACCTTC
>TRBJ2-1|TRBD1|TRBV28|NA|14
CASSSTGAFYEQFF
TGTGCCAGCAGTTCGACAGGGGCTTTCTATGAGCAGTTCTTC
>TRBJ2-5|TRBD2|TRBV4-1|few|17
CASSQSVSGIILWTQYF
TGCGCCAGCAGCCAAAGTGTTAGCGGGATTATATTGTGGACCCAGTACTTC
>TRBJ1-1|NA|TRBV19|once|12
CASYGGVTEAFF
TGTGCCAGTTACGGGGGAGTCACTGAAGCTTTCTTT
>TRBJ1-4|NA|TRBV28|NA|18
CASSLGGQGGTTNEKLFF
TGTGCCAGCAGTTTGGGAGGTCAGGGCGGAACGACTAATGAAAAACTGTTTTTT
>TRBJ1-1|NA|TRBV28|NA|14
CASTLGSRGTEAFF
TGTGCCAGCACCCTCGGGTCCCGGGGCACTGAAGCTTTCTTT
>TRBJ2-2|NA|TRBV4-3|few|16
CASSQGDDFLSGELFF
TGCGCCAGCAGCCAGGGAGACGACTTTCTCTCCGGGGAGCTGTTTTTT
>TRBJ2-3|NA|TRBV9|NA|16
CASSVAITTNTDTQYF
TGTGCCAGCAGCGTAGCGATTACTACCAACACAGATACGCAGTATTTT
>TRBJ1-5|NA|TRBV30|NA|12
CAWNEGLKPQHF
TGTGCCTGGAATGAAGGACTGAAGCCCCAGCATTTT
>TRBJ2-1|NA|TRBV28|NA|15
CASSPGPKGAHEQFF
TGTGCCAGCAGCCCTGGCCCGAAAGGAGCGCATGAGCAGTTCTTC
>TRBJ2-7|TRBD1|TRBV19|NA|13
CASSPGTAYEQYF
TGTGCCAGTAGTCCGGGGACAGCCTACGAGCAGTACTTC
>TRBJ2-7|TRBD1|TRBV15|NA|18
CATSRDPGPQGQGSEQYF
TGTGCCACCAGCAGAGATCCCGGCCCTCAGGGACAGGGGTCCGAGCAGTACTTC
>TRBJ1-4|NA|TRBV7-9|NA|17
CASSQAHPKPTNEKLFF
TGTGCCAGCAGCCAAGCGCACCCTAAGCCAACTAATGAAAAACTGTTTTTT
>TRBJ2-7|TRBD1|TRBV30|NA|14
CAWRGDRVSYEQYF
TGTGCCTGGAGAGGGGACAGGGTCTCCTACGAGCAGTACTTC
>TRBJ2-1|NA|TRBV14|NA|14
CASSPGRDYNEQFF
TGTGCCAGCAGCCCCGGCAGGGACTACAATGAGCAGTTCTTC
>TRBJ2-7|TRBD2|TRBV19|NA|16
CASSMGWGDYSYEQYF
TGTGCCAGTAGTATGGGCTGGGGGGACTACTCCTACGAGCAGTACTTC
>TRBJ2-6|NA|TRBV2|NA|15
CASRSRGSGANVLTF
TGTGCCAGCAGATCCCGAGGCTCTGGGGCCAACGTCCTGACTTTC
>TRBJ2-3|TRBD2|TRBV12-5|NA|15
CASGLAGAGTDTQYF
TGTGCTAGTGGTCTCGCGGGAGCAGGAACAGATACGCAGTATTTT
>TRBJ1-2|NA|TRBV28|NA|14
CATQTTRGLQGYTF
TGTGCCACACAGACAACAAGGGGGTTGCAAGGCTACACCTTC
>TRBJ1-3|NA|TRBV6-1|NA|18
CASSEARTGLRSGNTIYF
TGTGCCAGCAGTGAAGCGCGGACGGGACTCCGCTCTGGAAACACCATATATTTT
>TRBJ2-3|TRBD1|TRBV29-1|NA|13
CSVEAGGTDTQYF
TGCAGCGTTGAAGCAGGGGGTACAGATACGCAGTATTTT
>TRBJ2-1|TRBD1|TRBV30|NA|14
CAWDTGQGYNEQFF
TGTGCCTGGGACACGGGACAGGGCTACAATGAGCAGTTCTTC
>TRBJ2-2|NA|TRBV4-3|NA|15
CASSQTARGTGELFF
TGCGCCAGCAGCCAAACGGCGAGGGGGACCGGGGAGCTGTTTTTT
>TRBJ1-1|NA|TRBV29-1|NA|14
CSVEVGAPNTEAFF
TGCAGCGTTGAAGTGGGGGCCCCAAACACTGAAGCTTTCTTT
>TRBJ1-1|NA|TRBV14|NA|14
CASSQEVDRREAFF
TGTGCCAGCAGCCAAGAAGTCGACAGACGGGAAGCTTTCTTT
>TRBJ1-4|TRBD1|TRBV5-6|once|15
CASSGDRGRSEKLFF
TGTGCCAGCAGCGGAGACAGGGGGCGCAGTGAAAAACTGTTTTTT
>TRBJ1-4|TRBD1|TRBV6-1|NA|15
CASSETTGEGEKLFF
TGTGCCAGCAGTGAAACGACAGGGGAAGGCGAAAAACTGTTTTTT
>TRBJ2-7|TRBD2|TRBV19|NA|15
CASSRLAGGSYEQYF
TGTGCCAGTAGTAGACTAGCGGGAGGTTCCTACGAGCAGTACTTC
>TRBJ2-3|TRBD1|TRBV4-3|once|18
CASSHTPSGDRGTDTQYF
TGCGCCAGCAGCCACACCCCCTCCGGGGACAGGGGTACAGATACGCAGTATTTT
>TRBJ1-1|NA|TRBV5-1|NA|15
CASSLVPPKNTEAFF
TGCGCCAGCAGCTTGGTTCCCCCTAAGAACACTGAAGCTTTCTTT
>TRBJ1-2|NA|TRBV7-2|NA|13
CASSFRGVCGYTF
TGTGCCAGCAGCTTTAGGGGCGTCTGTGGCTACACCTTC
>TRBJ2-3|NA|TRBV7-5|NA|14
CVRSGLAGTDTQYF
TGTGTCAGAAGCGGACTAGCGGGAACAGATACGCAGTATTTT
>TRBJ1-5|TRBD1|TRBV28|NA|15
CASRADRGGNQPQHF
TGTGCCAGCAGAGCAGACAGGGGGGGAAATCAGCCCCAGCATTTT
>TRBJ2-7|TRBD1|TRBV7-8|NA|16
CASSLEVWDRLNRQYF
TGTGCCAGCAGCTTAGAAGTATGGGACAGGCTGAATAGGCAGTACTTC
>TRBJ2-7|NA|TRBV30|NA|15
CAWSLATSSSYEQYF
TGTGCCTGGAGTTTGGCCACTAGTAGCTCCTACGAGCAGTACTTC